The 16 T cell receptor beta chains given below trace back to one sample, sequenced in a study of beta chain features in type 1 diabetes. What was sequenced were expressed TCRB transcripts, since all of the isolated RNA had been reverse transcribed. Using immunoSEQ multiplex PCR, the repertoire was profiled, and TCRdb retains in-frame clones only, with some absent. The table shows about 640,000 clones, with around 12% occurring only once. The study's findings and limits: The study found moderately but significantly shorter TCRB CDR3s in all four CD4+ subsets of Type 1 diabetes patients.

The antigens these receptors bind are not known. Sequencing was done on a sample of naive CD4+ T cells from blood. The receptors originated from a young man with type 1 diabetes.

The V call is TRBV6-5, the J call TRBJ2-7; D remains unclear. Between the trimmed V and J ends, which lost 0 bases and 0 bases, there was a span of 12 bases. Per germline, CDR1 MNHEY and CDR2 SVGAGI. The CDR3 length is 16 residues. CDR3 sequence (DNA): TGTGCCAGCAGTTACTCCTCGACCCTTAGCTCCTACGAGCAGTACTTC. This codes for CASSYSSTLSSYEQYF.

The rearrangement links TRBV4-2 to TRBJ1-4, with 8 bases identical to TRBD1. The germline V gene has CDR1 LGHNA and CDR2 YNFKEQ. Losses at the gene ends were 0 bases for V and 5 bases for J; bases not matched to a gene: 2. This CDR3 has 15 amino acids. CDR3 coding DNA: TGTGCCAGCAGCCAAGATAGGGACAGGAATGAAAAACTGTTTTTT. Translating it yields CASSQDRDRNEKLFF.

This clone was observed a few times. The chain combines TRBV5-4 with TRBJ2-7; 7 bases agree with TRBD1. CDR3 length: 14 amino acids. V was clipped by 4 bases and J by 2 bases; unmatched bases: 6. CDR1 SGHNT and CDR2 YYREEE come from the germline V gene (reference sequence). CDR3 residues: CASSSPGTAYEQYF. The CDR3 bases are TGTGCCAGCAGCAGTCCCGGGACAGCCTACGAGCAGTACTTC.

This sequence joins TRBV10-3 and TRBJ2-1; D unresolved. CDR1 ENHRY and CDR2 SYGVKD come from the germline V gene. The ends were cut back, 6 bases at V and 4 bases at J, with 13 bases in the middle. CDR3 length: 14 amino acids. Here the CDR3 reads CAISDRDRYNEQFF. The DNA for the CDR3 is TGTGCCATCAGCGATCGAGACCGATACAATGAGCAGTTCTTC.

This clone was detected a few times. Other nucleotide sequences from this sample produce the same CDR3. The gene calls are TRBV7-9 and TRBJ2-1; tentatively, D is TRBD1 (6 bases). The CDR3 runs to 12 residues. Per the germline V gene, CDR1 is SEHNR and CDR2 is FQNEAQ (reference sequence). Trimming pared 5 bases from V and 5 bases from J, leaving 7 bases between. CDR3 coding DNA: TGTGCCAGCAGCCGGACAGACAATGAGCAGTTCTTC. Residues: CASSRTDNEQFF.

This clone was seen a few times. The rearrangement uses TRBV19 and TRBJ2-5; 7 positions agree with TRBD1. Unmatched junction bases numbered 2, after V lost 3 bases and J lost 4 bases. Germline CDR1 LNHDA, CDR2 SQIVND (reference sequence). This CDR3 is 13 amino acids long. The CDR3 DNA reads as TGTGCCAGTAGTATGAACAGGGGAGAGACCCAGTACTTC. Its translation: CASSMNRGETQYF.

In this sample, this clone turned up a few times. The rearrangement links TRBV4-1 to TRBJ1-5; unclear D gene. V shed 0 bases and J shed 3 bases, with 12 bases lying between them. CDR1 and CDR2 (germline): MGHRA, YSYEKL. The CDR3 runs 16 residues. For the CDR3, the DNA is TGCGCCAGCAGCCAAGATGGATGGGGAAACAATCAGCCCCAGCATTTT. This gives the protein CASSQDGWGNNQPQHF.

The chain is built from TRBV25-1 and TRBJ2-2, with D hard to call. The V gene lost 6 bases and the J gene lost 0 bases, with 5 bases spanning the gap. The CDR3 is made up of 13 amino acids. The germline V gene encodes CDR1 MGHDK and CDR2 SYGVNS. The CDR3 reads CASRKTNTGELFF. CDR3 nucleotide sequence: TGTGCCAGCAGAAAAACGAACACCGGGGAGCTGTTTTTT.

The V gene is TRBV10-3, the J gene TRBJ2-5; D is perhaps TRBD1 (6 bases). In germline, CDR1 is ENHRY, CDR2 SYGVKD. The ends were cut back, 0 bases at V and 2 bases at J, with 7 bases in the middle. The length of the CDR3 is 14 residues. The CDR3 sequence is CAISESQGQETQYF. Written as DNA, the CDR3 is TGTGCCATCAGTGAGTCACAGGGACAAGAGACCCAGTACTTC.

This clone was seen a handful of times. J is TRBJ2-2 and V is TRBV7-2; TRBD1 aligns across 10 bases. The CDR3 runs 16 residues. The trim removed 5 bases at V and 4 bases at J, leaving 7 bases unmatched. The V gene's germline CDR1 is SGHTA and CDR2 FQGNSA. CDR3 nucleotide sequence: TGTGCCAGCAGCCAAAGACAGGGGGCGGGCACCGGGGAGCTGTTTTTT. This gives the protein CASSQRQGAGTGELFF.

The V gene is TRBV25-1, the J gene TRBJ1-6, with D unresolved. CDR3 length: 12 amino acids. V gave up 6 bases and J gave up 6 bases, with 6 bases separating them. From germline, CDR1 is MGHDK and CDR2 SYGVNS. DNA for the CDR3: TGTGCCAGCAGGCAGGCTAATTCACCCCTCCACTTT. Amino acids: CASRQANSPLHF. Using reference TRBV25-1 and TRBJ1-6 for the parts outside the CDR3, the full variable domain is EADIYQTPRYLVIGTGKKITLECSQTMGHDKMYWYQQDPGMELHLIHYSYGVNSTEKGDLSSESTVSRIRTEHFPLTLESARPSHTSQYLCASRQANSPLHFGNGTRLTVT.

This clone occurred a few times. The rearrangement uses TRBV6-4 and TRBJ2-7; 7 positions match TRBD1. Germline CDR1 and CDR2: MRHNA and SNTAGT. This CDR3 has 14 residues. V lost 6 bases and J lost 0; bases outside the gene matches: 5. Here the CDR3 DNA reads TGTGCCAGCAGAGCGACAGGGAGCTCCTACGAGCAGTACTTC. It encodes CASRATGSSYEQYF.

This clone was counted between two and nine times. The rearrangement links TRBV7-2 to TRBJ2-3; 11 positions agree with TRBD2. Per germline, CDR1 SGHTA and CDR2 FQGNSA. Unmatched junction bases numbered 4, after V lost 5 bases and J lost 0 bases. The CDR3 extends over 16 amino acids. CDR3 DNA sequence: TGTGCCAGCAGCATGAGACTAGCGGGGAGCACAGATACGCAGTATTTT. Amino acids: CASSMRLAGSTDTQYF.

The gene calls are TRBV25-1 and TRBJ2-7; 11 bases fit TRBD1. Germline-derived CDR1 and CDR2 are MGHDK and SYGVNS. The CDR3 runs to 15 residues. V shed 3 bases, J shed 3 bases, and the junction held 4 bases outside the gene matches. Written as DNA, the CDR3 is TGTGCCAGCAGTGACCAGGACAGGGGGCTCTACGAGCAGTACTTC. This sequence encodes CASSDQDRGLYEQYF.

The chain is built from TRBV7-2 and TRBJ1-2; the match to TRBD1 covers 9 bases. The CDR3 length is 14 residues. With V trimmed by 5 bases and J by 5 bases, 6 bases remained unmatched. Germline loops: CDR1 SGHTA, CDR2 FQGNSA. CDR3: CASSKGQGEYGYTF. The CDR3 DNA reads TGTGCCAGCAGCAAGGGACAGGGCGAGTATGGCTACACCTTC.

In its sample, this clone was seen a few times. V is TRBV5-4 and J is TRBJ2-3; D is ambiguous. The CDR3 is made up of 12 amino acids. V was shortened by 4 bases and J by 5 bases, with 8 bases between the two germline ends. Germline CDR1 is SGHNT and CDR2 is YYREEE (reference sequence). The CDR3 sequence: CASSISGDTQYF. The CDR3 coding sequence is TGTGCCAGCAGCATTAGTGGAGATACGCAGTATTTT.